This T cell receptor beta chain was found in a study of T cells in Graves' hyperthyroidism and ophthalmopathy. Points from the study as a whole: Ophthalmopathy stood apart from stable hyperthyroidism in a 13 V-J model. Model predictions of ophthalmopathy came a median roughly 6.7 months before onset.

In making diagnoses, clinical symptoms, serum thyroxine and TRAb, thyroid ultrasound and orbital computed tomography were all used. From more than 9.5 ml of fresh peripheral blood, PBMCs were isolated. This clonotype was recorded a few times. What it binds is not known. The TCR beta CDR3 regions underwent amplification using RNA transcripts as the source. RT-PCR in the first round (using the HTBI primer set) targeted the TCR CDR3. MiXCR, run by TCRdb on the multiplex PCR reads, gives a single entry per CDR3 protein. Of over 350,000 distinct CDR3 sequences in the sample, approximately 17% were seen once. What was sequenced was blood. This receptor was taken from a man between 18 and 35 years old with Graves' ophthalmopathy.

The DNA of the CDR3 is TGTGCCAGCAGCCCCAAGACCGGACTAGGGGCTTTCTTT. Amino acids: CASSPKTGLGAFF. This chain links TRBV5-6 with TRBJ1-1; D is undetermined. CDR1 SGHDT and CDR2 YYEEEE come from the germline V gene. CDR3 length: 13 residues. The V end lost 4 bases, the J end lost 11 bases, and 18 bases lay between the germline ends.